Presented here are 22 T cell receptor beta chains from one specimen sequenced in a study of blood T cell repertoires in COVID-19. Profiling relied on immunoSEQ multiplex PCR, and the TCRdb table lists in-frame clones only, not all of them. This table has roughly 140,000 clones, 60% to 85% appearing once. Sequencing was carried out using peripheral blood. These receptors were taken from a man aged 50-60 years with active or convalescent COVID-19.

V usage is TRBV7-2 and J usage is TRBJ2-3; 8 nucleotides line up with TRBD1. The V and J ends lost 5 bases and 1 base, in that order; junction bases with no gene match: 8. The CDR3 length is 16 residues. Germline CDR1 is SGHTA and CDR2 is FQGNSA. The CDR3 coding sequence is TGTGCCAGCAGCCCGAACAGGGGGAAAGGCACAGATACGCAGTATTTT. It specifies CASSPNRGKGTDTQYF. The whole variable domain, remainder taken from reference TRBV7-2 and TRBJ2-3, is GAGVSQSPSNKVTEKGKDVELRCDPISGHTALYWYRQSLGQGLEFLIYFQGNSAPDKSGLPSDRFSAERTGGSVSTLTIQRTQQEDSAVYLCASSPNRGKGTDTQYFGPGTRLTVL.

The DNA of the CDR3 is TGTGCCAGCAGTGATCCAGGGACACGCCACACAGATACGCAGTATTTT. It translates to CASSDPGTRHTDTQYF. The chain carries TRBV6-1 and TRBJ2-3, with a weak D call TRBD1 (6 bases). The CDR3 sequence is 16 residues long. Germline V gene data show CDR1 as MNHNS and CDR2 as SASEGT. The V gene lost 3 bases and the J gene lost 2 bases, with 15 bases spanning the gap.

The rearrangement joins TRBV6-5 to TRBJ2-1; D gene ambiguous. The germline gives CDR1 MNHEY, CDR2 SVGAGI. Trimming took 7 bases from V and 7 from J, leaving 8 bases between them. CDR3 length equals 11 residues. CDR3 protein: CASIRANEQFF. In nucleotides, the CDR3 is TGTGCCAGCATCCGAGCAAATGAGCAGTTCTTC.

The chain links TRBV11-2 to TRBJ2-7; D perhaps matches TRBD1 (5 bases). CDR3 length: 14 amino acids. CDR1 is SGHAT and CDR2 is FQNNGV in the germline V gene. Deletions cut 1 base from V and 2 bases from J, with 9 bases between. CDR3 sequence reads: CASSLAQVAYEQYF. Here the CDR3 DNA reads TGTGCCAGCAGCTTAGCACAGGTGGCCTACGAGCAGTACTTC.

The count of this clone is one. The CDR3 DNA is TGCAGCGTTGTCGGGGACGAGCAGTACTTC. Amino acid sequence: CSVVGDEQYF. The rearrangement uses TRBV29-1 and TRBJ2-7; D is perhaps TRBD2 (5 bases). Germline assignment: CDR1 SQVTM and CDR2 ANQGSEA. The CDR3 consists of 10 residues. Deletions cut 4 bases from V and 5 bases from J, with 6 bases between.

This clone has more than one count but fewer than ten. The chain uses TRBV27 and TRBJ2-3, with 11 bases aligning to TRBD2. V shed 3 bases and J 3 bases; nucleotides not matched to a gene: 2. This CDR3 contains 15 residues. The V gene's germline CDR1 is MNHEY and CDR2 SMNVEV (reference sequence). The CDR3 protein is CASSFGTSGTDTQYF. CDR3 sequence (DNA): TGTGCCAGCAGTTTCGGGACTAGCGGAACAGATACGCAGTATTTT.

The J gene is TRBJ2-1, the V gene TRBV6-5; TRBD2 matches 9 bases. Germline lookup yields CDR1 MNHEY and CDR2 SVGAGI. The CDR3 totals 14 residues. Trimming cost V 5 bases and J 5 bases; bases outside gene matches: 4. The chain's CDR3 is CASSRLAENNEQFF. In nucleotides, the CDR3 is TGTGCCAGCAGTCGACTAGCGGAAAACAATGAGCAGTTCTTC.

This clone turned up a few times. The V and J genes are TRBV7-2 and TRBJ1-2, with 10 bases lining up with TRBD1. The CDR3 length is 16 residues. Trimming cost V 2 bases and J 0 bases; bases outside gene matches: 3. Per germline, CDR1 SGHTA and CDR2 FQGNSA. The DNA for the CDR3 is TGTGCCAGCAGCTTAAGGGACAGGGGCTCTAACTATGGCTACACCTTC. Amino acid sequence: CASSLRDRGSNYGYTF.

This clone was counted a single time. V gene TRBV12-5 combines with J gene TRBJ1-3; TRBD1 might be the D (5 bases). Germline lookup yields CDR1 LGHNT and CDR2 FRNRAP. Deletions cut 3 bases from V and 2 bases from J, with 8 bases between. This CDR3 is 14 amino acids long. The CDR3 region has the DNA TGTGCTAGTGGTTTAGGACACACTGGAAACACCATATATTTT. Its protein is CASGLGHTGNTIYF.

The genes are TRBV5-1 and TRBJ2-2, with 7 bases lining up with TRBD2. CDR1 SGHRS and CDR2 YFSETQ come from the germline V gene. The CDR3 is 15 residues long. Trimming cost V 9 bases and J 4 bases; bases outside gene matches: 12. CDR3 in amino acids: CATQREGFSTGELFF. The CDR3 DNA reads TGCGCCACTCAAAGGGAGGGCTTCAGCACCGGGGAGCTGTTTTTT.

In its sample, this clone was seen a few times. CDR3 coding DNA: TGTGCCAGCAACATCCGGGACTACTTGAACACCGGGGAGCTGTTTTTT. Its translation: CASNIRDYLNTGELFF. This chain links TRBV7-9 with TRBJ2-2; 7 nucleotides line up with TRBD2. Trimming removed 7 bases from V and 1 base from J; junction bases left unmatched: 9. The CDR3 contains 16 residues. Germline V gives CDR1 SEHNR, CDR2 FQNEAQ (reference sequence).

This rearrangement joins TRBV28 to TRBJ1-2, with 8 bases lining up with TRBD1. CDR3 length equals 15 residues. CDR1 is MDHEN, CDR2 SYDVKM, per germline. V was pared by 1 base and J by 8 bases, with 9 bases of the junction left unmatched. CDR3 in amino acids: CASSLYEDRADGYTF. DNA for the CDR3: TGTGCCAGCAGTTTATACGAGGACAGGGCCGACGGCTACACCTTC.

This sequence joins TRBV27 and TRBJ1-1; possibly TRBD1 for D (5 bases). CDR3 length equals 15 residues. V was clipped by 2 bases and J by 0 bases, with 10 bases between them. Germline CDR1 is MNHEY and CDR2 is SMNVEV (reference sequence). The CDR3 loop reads CASSLQGALNTEAFF. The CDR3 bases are TGTGCCAGCAGTTTACAAGGGGCCTTGAACACTGAAGCTTTCTTT.

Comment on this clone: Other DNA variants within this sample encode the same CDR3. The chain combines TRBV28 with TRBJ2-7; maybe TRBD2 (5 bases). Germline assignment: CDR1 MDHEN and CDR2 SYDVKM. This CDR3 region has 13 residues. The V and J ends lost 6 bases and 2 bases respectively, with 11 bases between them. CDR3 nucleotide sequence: TGTGCCAGCAGCTGGACGGGGACCTACGAGCAGTACTTC. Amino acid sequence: CASSWTGTYEQYF.

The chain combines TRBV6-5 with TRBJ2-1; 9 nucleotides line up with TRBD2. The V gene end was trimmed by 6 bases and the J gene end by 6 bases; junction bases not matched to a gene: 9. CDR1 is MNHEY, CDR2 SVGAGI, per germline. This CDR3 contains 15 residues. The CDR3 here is CASRESGRLLNEQFF. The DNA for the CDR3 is TGTGCCAGCAGAGAGAGCGGGAGGCTCCTCAATGAGCAGTTCTTC.

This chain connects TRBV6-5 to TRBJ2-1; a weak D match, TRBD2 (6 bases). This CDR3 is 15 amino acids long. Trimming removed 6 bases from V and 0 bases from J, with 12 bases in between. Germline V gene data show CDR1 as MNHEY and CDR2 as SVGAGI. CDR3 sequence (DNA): TGTGCCAGCAGACCCCTAGCGTACTCCTACAATGAGCAGTTCTTC. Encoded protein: CASRPLAYSYNEQFF.

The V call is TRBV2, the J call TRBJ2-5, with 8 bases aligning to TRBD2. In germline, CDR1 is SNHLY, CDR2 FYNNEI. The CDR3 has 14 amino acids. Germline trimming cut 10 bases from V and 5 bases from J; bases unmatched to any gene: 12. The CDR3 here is CAILDPGGLETQYF. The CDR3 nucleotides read TGTGCCATCCTTGATCCGGGAGGGCTGGAGACCCAGTACTTC.

The chain's CDR3 is CASHGGSVDVYEQYF. For the CDR3, the DNA is TGTGCCAGCCATGGAGGGAGCGTCGACGTTTACGAGCAGTACTTC. The chain couples TRBV28 to TRBJ2-7; possible D gene TRBD2, 6 bases. The germline V and J ends were trimmed by 8 bases and 4 bases, with 21 bases remaining between them. Germline CDR1 MDHEN, CDR2 SYDVKM. This CDR3 has 15 residues.

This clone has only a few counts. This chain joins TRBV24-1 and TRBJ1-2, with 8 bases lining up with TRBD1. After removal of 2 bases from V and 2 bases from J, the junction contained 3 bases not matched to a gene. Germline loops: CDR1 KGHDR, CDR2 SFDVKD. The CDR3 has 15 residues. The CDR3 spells CATSDSRTGNYGYTF. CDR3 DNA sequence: TGTGCCACCAGTGATTCACGGACAGGGAACTATGGCTACACCTTC.

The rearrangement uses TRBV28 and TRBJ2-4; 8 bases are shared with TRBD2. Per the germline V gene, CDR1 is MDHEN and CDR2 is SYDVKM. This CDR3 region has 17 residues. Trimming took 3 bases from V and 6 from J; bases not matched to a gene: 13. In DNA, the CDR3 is TGTGCCAGCAGTTTTTCGGGACTAGGGACCTTCAGAAACATTCAGTACTTC. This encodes CASSFSGLGTFRNIQYF.

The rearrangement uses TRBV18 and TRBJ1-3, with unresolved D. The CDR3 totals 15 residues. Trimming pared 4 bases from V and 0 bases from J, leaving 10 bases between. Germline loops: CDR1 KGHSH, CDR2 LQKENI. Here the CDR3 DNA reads TGTGCCAGCTCACGTGACACCTACTCTGGAAACACCATATATTTT. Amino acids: CASSRDTYSGNTIYF.

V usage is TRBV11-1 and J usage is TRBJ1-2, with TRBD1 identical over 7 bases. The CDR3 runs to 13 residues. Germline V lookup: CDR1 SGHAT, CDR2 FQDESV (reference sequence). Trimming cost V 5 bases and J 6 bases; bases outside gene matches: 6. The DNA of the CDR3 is TGTGCCAGCAGCCAGGGACAGTATAATGGCTACACCTTC. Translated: CASSQGQYNGYTF. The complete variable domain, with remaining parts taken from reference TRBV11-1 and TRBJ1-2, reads EAEVAQSPRYKITEKSQAVAFWCDPISGHATLYWYRQILGQGPELLVQFQDESVVDDSQLPKDRFSAERLKGVDSTLKIQPAELGDSAMYLCASSQGQYNGYTFGSGTRLTVV.